This paragraph covers one T cell receptor beta chain sequence. Its antigen is unknown. Profiling relied on immunoSEQ multiplex PCR, and the TCRdb table lists in-frame clones only, not all of them. The profile covers under 25,000 clones, with approximately 80% appearing a single time and about a sixth taken by the ten largest. Sample time point: recipient sample about 28 days before transplant, after cytoreduction. Blood collection times were about day -28 and days 30, 100, 180 posttransplant. This sample was taken from a study of T cell clonotyping in hematopoietic cell transplantation. General study findings and limits: Pathologically expanded recipient clonotypes increased progressively from day 30 to day 180 as diversity fell. CD4 and CD8 repertoire contributions could not be separated without sorting.

CDR3 length: 13 residues. Germline CDR1 reads MNHNS; CDR2 reads SASEGT. Trimming pared 7 bases from V and 8 bases from J, leaving 12 bases between. The chain joins TRBV6-1 to TRBJ1-6, with D unclear. This clonotype originated in a man in his 60s with acute myeloid leukemia. Some clones in this sample may be carry-over from other donors' samples. The sequenced sample was peripheral blood mononuclear cells, obtained before stem cell transplant. CDR3 loop: CASTLVEDSPLHF. The CDR3 nucleotides are TGTGCCAGCACCCTGGTGGAGGATTCACCCCTCCACTTT.